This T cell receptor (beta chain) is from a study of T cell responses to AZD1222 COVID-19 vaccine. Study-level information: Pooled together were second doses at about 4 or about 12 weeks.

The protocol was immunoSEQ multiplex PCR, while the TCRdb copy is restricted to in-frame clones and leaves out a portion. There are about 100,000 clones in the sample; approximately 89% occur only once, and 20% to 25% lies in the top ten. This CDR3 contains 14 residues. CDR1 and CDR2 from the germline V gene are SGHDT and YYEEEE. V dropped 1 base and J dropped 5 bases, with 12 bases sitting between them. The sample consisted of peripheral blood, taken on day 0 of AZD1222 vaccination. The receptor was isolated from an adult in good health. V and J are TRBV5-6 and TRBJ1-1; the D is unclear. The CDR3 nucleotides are TGTGCCAGCAGCTTGTCAGGTTTAGGAACTGAAGCTTTCTTT. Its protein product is CASSLSGLGTEAFF.